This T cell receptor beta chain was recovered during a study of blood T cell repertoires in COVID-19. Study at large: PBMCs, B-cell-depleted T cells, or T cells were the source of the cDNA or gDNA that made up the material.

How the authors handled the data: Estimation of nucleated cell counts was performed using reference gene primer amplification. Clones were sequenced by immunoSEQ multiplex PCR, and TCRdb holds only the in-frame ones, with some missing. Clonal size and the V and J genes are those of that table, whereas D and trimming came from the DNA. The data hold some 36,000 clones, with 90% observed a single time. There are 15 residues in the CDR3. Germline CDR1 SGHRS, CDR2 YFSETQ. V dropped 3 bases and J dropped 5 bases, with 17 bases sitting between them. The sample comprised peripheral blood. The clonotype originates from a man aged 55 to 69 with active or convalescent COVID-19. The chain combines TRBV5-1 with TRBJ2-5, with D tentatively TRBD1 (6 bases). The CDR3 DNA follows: TGCGCCAGCAGCTCCTCCCCGATTAGGGGGGAGACCCAGTACTTC. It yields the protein CASSSSPIRGETQYF. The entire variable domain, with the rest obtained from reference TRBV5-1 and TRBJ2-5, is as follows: KAGVTQTPRYLIKTRGQQVTLSCSPISGHRSVSWYQQTPGQGLQFLFEYFSETQRNKGNFPGRFSGRQFSNSRSEMNVSTLELGDSALYLCASSSSPIRGETQYFGPGTRLLVL.